This passage covers 12 T cell receptor beta chains from one sample sequenced in a study of shared clonotypes between healthy human individuals. Profiled with immunoSEQ multiplex PCR; TCRdb holds only in-frame clones, not every one. The sample lists roughly 1,500,000 clones, approximately 98% occurring once. The sample was naive CD4+ T cells sorted from blood. The subset: CD45RA+ positively selected. Source of these receptors: a man younger than 45 in good health.

The V gene is TRBV9, the J gene TRBJ2-3, with 7 nucleotides matching TRBD2. The germline V gene encodes CDR1 SGDLS and CDR2 YYNGEE. V lost 0 bases, J lost 1 base, and 5 bases stayed unmatched. The CDR3 is 16 amino acids. CDR3 nucleotides: TGTGCCAGCAGCGTAGTGGCGGGAGCGGGCACAGATACGCAGTATTTT. Protein product: CASSVVAGAGTDTQYF.

The chain recombines TRBV2 with TRBJ1-5; tentative D call: TRBD1 (5 bases). V was cut by 3 bases and J by 6 bases, with 12 bases left in between. Per germline, CDR1 SNHLY and CDR2 FYNNEI. CDR3 size: 14 residues. The DNA of the CDR3 is TGTGCCAGCAGTGAGTCGGGGCCGGGTCAGCCCCAGCATTTT. Protein sequence: CASSESGPGQPQHF.

The V gene is TRBV5-1, the J gene TRBJ1-1; 10 bases fit TRBD1. Looked up from germline, CDR1 is SGHRS and CDR2 is YFSETQ. The CDR3 covers 15 residues. V was pared by 4 bases and J by 5 bases, with 8 bases of the junction left unmatched. CDR3 residues: CASSGNGQGGTEAFF. Written as DNA, the CDR3 is TGCGCCAGCAGCGGAAACGGACAGGGGGGAACTGAAGCTTTCTTT.

This chain joins TRBV19 and TRBJ2-7, with a weak D call TRBD2 (6 bases). In germline, CDR1 is LNHDA, CDR2 SQIVND (reference sequence). Trimming pared 5 bases from V and 4 bases from J, leaving 15 bases between. CDR3 size: 14 residues. In nucleotides, the CDR3 is TGTGCCAGTAGTCGGGGGAAGGGGCGGTACGAGCAGTACTTC. Its protein is CASSRGKGRYEQYF.

This CDR3 is CASSLYSPGTNTNEQFF. CDR3 bases: TGTGCCAGCAGTCTCTATTCCCCAGGGACAAACACAAATGAGCAGTTCTTC. The chain has TRBV7-2 and TRBJ2-1; the D gene is possibly TRBD1 (6 bases). Looked up from germline, CDR1 is SGHTA and CDR2 is FQGNSA. The CDR3 has 17 amino acids. The ends were cut back, 6 bases at V and 7 bases at J, with 25 bases in the middle. The full variable domain, rest sourced from reference TRBV7-2 and TRBJ2-1, is GAGVSQSPSNKVTEKGKDVELRCDPISGHTALYWYRQSLGQGLEFLIYFQGNSAPDKSGLPSDRFSAERTGGSVSTLTIQRTQQEDSAVYLCASSLYSPGTNTNEQFFGPGTRLTVL.

DNA for the CDR3: TGCGCCAGCAGCTTGGCCGGGACAGGGGGTGAAAATGAGCAGTTCTTC. Translating it yields CASSLAGTGGENEQFF. The chain carries TRBV5-1 and TRBJ2-1, with 11 bases aligning to TRBD1. The CDR3 totals 16 residues. Germline trimming cut 0 bases from V and 7 bases from J; bases unmatched to any gene: 6. CDR1 is SGHRS and CDR2 is YFSETQ in the germline V gene.

The rearrangement uses TRBV6-1 and TRBJ1-5; D call uncertain. V gave up 2 bases and J gave up 4 bases, with 6 bases separating them. CDR1 MNHNS and CDR2 SASEGT come from the germline V gene. The length of the CDR3 is 13 residues. As DNA, the CDR3 is TGTGCCAGCAGTGAAACATGGAATCAGCCCCAGCATTTT. Its translation: CASSETWNQPQHF.

The chain has TRBV6-5 and TRBJ2-1, with D unresolved. V lost 6 bases and J lost 4, with 7 bases in between. Germline V gives CDR1 MNHEY, CDR2 SVGAGI. This CDR3 contains 12 residues. This chain's CDR3 is CASSQIYNEQFF. The CDR3 bases are TGTGCCAGCAGCCAAATTTACAATGAGCAGTTCTTC.

The chain uses TRBV5-4 and TRBJ2-1, with D possibly TRBD2 on 6 matching bases. V was trimmed by 2 bases and J by 5 bases, leaving 17 bases between them. Germline V gives CDR1 SGHNT, CDR2 YYREEE (reference sequence). The CDR3 runs 16 residues. CDR3 region: CASSFKGGGVHNEQFF. The CDR3 nucleotides read TGTGCCAGCAGCTTTAAGGGAGGCGGCGTGCACAATGAGCAGTTCTTC.

The genes are TRBV4-3 and TRBJ2-2, with unresolved D. V lost 6 bases, J lost 1 base, and 9 bases lay in between. Germline CDR1 and CDR2: LGHNA and YSLEER. The CDR3 length is 14 residues. As DNA, the CDR3 is TGCGCCAGCAGGCTGACTGGGAACACCGGGGAGCTGTTTTTT. It yields the protein CASRLTGNTGELFF.

A few counts support this clone. The same CDR3 arises from other DNA sequences in this sample as well. The chain combines TRBV9 with TRBJ2-2; D is possibly TRBD2 (6 bases). The CDR3 extends over 15 amino acids. V lost 0 bases and J lost 1, with 7 bases in between. Per germline, CDR1 SGDLS and CDR2 YYNGEE. The CDR3 DNA is TGTGCCAGCAGCGTAGGCGGGAAGAACACCGGGGAGCTGTTTTTT. Translation gives CASSVGGKNTGELFF.

The V call is TRBV5-1, the J call TRBJ2-7; no firm D call. The CDR3 length is 14 residues. The germline gives CDR1 SGHRS, CDR2 YFSETQ. The ends were cut back, 3 bases at V and 7 bases at J, with 17 bases in the middle. The DNA for the CDR3 is TGCGCCAGCAGCTCCCAGCCCCCGATGAGGGAGCAGTACTTC. Translated, it gives CASSSQPPMREQYF.